This TCR beta chain comes out of a study of blood T cells in healthy people across ages. This CDR3 has 15 residues. From germline, CDR1 is SGHTA and CDR2 FQGNSA. This clonotype was seen just once. Compared with germline, one end of the junction differs, possibly owing to a read error. Through a sample-barcoded 5' primer and a J-beta primer mix, a second PCR was run for about 6 to 11 cycles. MiXCR, run by TCRdb on the 5' RACE reads, gives a single entry per CDR3 protein. The sample lists about 2 million distinct CDR3 sequences, about 50% occurring once. The source material was blood. The chain is built from TRBV7-2 and TRBJ2-7; TRBD2 agrees at 13 bases. The sequence was collected from a woman aged 40 to 50 in good health. DNA for the CDR3: TGTGTCAGCAACTCACTAGCGGGGGGGCCTCGCGAGCAGTACTTC. It specifies CVSNSLAGGPREQYF.